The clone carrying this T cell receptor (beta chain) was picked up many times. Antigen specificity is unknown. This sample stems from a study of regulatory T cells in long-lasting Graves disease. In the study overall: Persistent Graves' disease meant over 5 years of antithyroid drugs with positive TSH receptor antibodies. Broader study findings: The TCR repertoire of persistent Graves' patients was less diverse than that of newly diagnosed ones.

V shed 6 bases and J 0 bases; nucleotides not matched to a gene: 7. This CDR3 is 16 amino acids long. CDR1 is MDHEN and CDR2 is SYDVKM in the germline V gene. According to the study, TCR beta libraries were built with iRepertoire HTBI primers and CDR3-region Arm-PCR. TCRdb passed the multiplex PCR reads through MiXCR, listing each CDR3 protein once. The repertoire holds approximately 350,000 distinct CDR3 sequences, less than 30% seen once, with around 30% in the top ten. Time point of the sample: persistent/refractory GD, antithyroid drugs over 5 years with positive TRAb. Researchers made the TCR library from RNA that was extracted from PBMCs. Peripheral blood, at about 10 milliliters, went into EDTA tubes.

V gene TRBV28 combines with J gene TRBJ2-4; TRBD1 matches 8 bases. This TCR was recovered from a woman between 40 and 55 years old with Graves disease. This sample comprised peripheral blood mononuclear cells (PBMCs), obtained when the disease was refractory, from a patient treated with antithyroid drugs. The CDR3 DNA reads TGTGCCAGCAGCACAGGGGGTACGGTAGCCAAAAACATTCAGTACTTC. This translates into CASSTGGTVAKNIQYF.